The clone carrying this T cell receptor (beta chain) was counted many times. Its antigen is undetermined. The data are from a study of CD8+CD57+ T cells in acquired aplastic anemia. Study results and caveats: Patients versus controls showed no significant CD8+ Simpson's diversity difference.

This CDR3 is 12 amino acids long. In germline, CDR1 is SNHLY, CDR2 FYNNEI. V shed 7 bases and J shed 5 bases, with 8 bases lying between them. TCR beta VDJ combinations and CDR3 sequences were profiled from genomic DNA. One entry per CDR3 protein results from TCRdb running MiXCR on the reads. The sample carries 400,000 to 600,000 distinct CDR3 sequences, around 32% recorded once. In patients chosen for sequencing, flow cytometry had shown CD8+CD57+ cell expansion. The enrolled patients all had severe acquired aplastic anemia. Material for sequencing was sorted CD4+, CD8+, or CD8+CD57+ T cells (not recorded which) from PBMCs. The rearrangement joins TRBV2 to TRBJ1-4; the D gene is possibly TRBD1 (6 bases). The TCR was taken from a human donor with aplastic anemia. The CDR3 nucleotides are TGTGCCAGCATAGGGGGAAATGAAAAACTGTTTTTT. It translates to CASIGGNEKLFF.